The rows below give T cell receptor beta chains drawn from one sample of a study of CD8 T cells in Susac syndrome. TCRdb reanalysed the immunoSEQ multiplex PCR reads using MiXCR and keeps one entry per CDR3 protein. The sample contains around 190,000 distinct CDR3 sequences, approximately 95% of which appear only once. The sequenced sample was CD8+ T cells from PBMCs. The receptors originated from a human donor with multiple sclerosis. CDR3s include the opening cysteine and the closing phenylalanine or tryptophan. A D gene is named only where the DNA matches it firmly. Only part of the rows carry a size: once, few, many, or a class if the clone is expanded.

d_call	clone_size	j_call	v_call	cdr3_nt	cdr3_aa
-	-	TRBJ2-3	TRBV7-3	TGTGCCAGCAGCGGGGACGTGTCAGATACGCAGTATTTT	CASSGDVSDTQYF
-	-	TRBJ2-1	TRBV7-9	TGTGCCAGCAGCTTAGCGGGAGCTTTCGAGCAGTTCTTC	CASSLAGAFEQFF
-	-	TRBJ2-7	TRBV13	TGTGCCAGCAGCTCCGTACAGGGATTCTCCTCCTACGAGCAGTACTTC	CASSSVQGFSSYEQYF
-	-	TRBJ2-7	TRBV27	TGTGCCAGCAGTTTATCGCTGGGCAGCGAGCAGTACTTC	CASSLSLGSEQYF
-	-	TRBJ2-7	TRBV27	TGTGCCAGCCGTTCCCAGGGGTCCGAGCAGTACTTC	CASRSQGSEQYF
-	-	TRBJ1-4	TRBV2	TGTGCCAGCAGTGAAGCGCGGGCCGAAAAACTGTTTTTT	CASSEARAEKLFF
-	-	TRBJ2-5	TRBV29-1	TGCAGTCACAGCCTCAGGGGCCAAGAGACCCAGTACTTC	CSHSLRGQETQYF
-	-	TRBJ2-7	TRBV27	TGTGCCAGCAGTTTATCGAGGAGGAGCTACGAGCAGTACTTC	CASSLSRRSYEQYF
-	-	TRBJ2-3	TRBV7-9	TGTGCCAGCAGCCCCTGGCCACAGTATTTT	CASSPWPQYF
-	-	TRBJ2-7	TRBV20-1	TGCAGTGCTGAAAGGCAGGGACCCTACGAGCAGTACTTC	CSAERQGPYEQYF
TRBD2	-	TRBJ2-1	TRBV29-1	TGCAGCGTGCGGGGGGCTAGCGGGGGACCGGGTGAGCAGTTCTTC	CSVRGASGGPGEQFF
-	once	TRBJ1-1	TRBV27	TGTGCCACCCGGATGGGGGCTGAAGCTTTCTTT	CATRMGAEAFF
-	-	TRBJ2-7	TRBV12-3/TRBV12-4	TGTGCCAGCAGTTACGGGACTGGCTACGAGCAGTACTTC	CASSYGTGYEQYF
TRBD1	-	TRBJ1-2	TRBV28	TGTGCCAGCAGTTTAGGCCAGGGGGGCATCTATGGCTACACCTTC	CASSLGQGGIYGYTF
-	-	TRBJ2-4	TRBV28	TGTGCCAGCAGAGCGATTGGAGTAGCGTACGACATTCAGTACTTC	CASRAIGVAYDIQYF
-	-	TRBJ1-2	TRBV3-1	TGTGACAGCAGCGGCCGGGATCTACTATGGGGCTACACCTTC	CDSSGRDLLWGYTF
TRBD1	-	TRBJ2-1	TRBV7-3	TGTGCCAGCAGCAACGAACAGGGGGCACTCAATGAGCAGTTCTTC	CASSNEQGALNEQFF
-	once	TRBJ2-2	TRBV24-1	TGTGCCACCAGTGACCCCCGAACCGGGGAGCTGTTTTTT	CATSDPRTGELFF
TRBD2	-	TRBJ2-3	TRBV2	TGTGCCAGCAGTGAAGTCCTATTAAGCGGGGGGGGCGCAGATACGCAGTATTTT	CASSEVLLSGGGADTQYF
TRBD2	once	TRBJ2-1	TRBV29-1	TGCAGCGTTGAAGGACTAGCGGGGGGGCTGGGATACAATGAGCAGTTCTTC	CSVEGLAGGLGYNEQFF
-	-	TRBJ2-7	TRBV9	TGTGCCAGCGGACGGGGCTACGAGCAGTACTTC	CASGRGYEQYF
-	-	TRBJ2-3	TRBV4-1	TGCGCCAGCAGCCACTCACGAGGCGCAGATACGCAGTATTTT	CASSHSRGADTQYF
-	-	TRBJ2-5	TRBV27	TGTGCCAGCAGTTTACGGGGAGAGACCCAGTACTTC	CASSLRGETQYF
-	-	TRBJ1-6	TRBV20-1	TGCAGTGCTAGAGAGGTTGGCCATTCACCCCTCCACTTT	CSAREVGHSPLHF
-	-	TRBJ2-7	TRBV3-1	TGTGCCAGCAGCCAATATCTAGCTACCTACGAGCAGTACTTC	CASSQYLATYEQYF
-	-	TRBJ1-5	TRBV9	TGTGCCAGCAGCGTAGAAGGGGGAAATCAGCCCCAGCATTTT	CASSVEGGNQPQHF
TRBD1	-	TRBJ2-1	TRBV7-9	TGTGCCAGCAGCCGGACAGGGGGCTCTGAGCAGTTCTTC	CASSRTGGSEQFF
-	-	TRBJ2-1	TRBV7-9	TGTGCCAGCAGCCCCGGTATAGCTCACAATGAGCAGTTCTTC	CASSPGIAHNEQFF
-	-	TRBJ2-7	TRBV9	TGTGCCAGCAGCGTCGCCGAGGACGGTTACGAGCAGTACTTC	CASSVAEDGYEQYF
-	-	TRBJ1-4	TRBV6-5	TGTGCCAGCAGTTACTCGAAGCCCAGGAGTAAATTCGAAAAACTGTTTTTT	CASSYSKPRSKFEKLFF
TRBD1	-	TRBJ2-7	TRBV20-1	TGCAGTGCCAAGGACAGGGAGTCCTACGAGCAGTACTTC	CSAKDRESYEQYF
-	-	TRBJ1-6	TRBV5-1	TGCGCCAGCAGCCCCGCGGGGGGGCTCAATTCACCCCTCCACTTT	CASSPAGGLNSPLHF
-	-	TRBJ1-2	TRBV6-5	TGTGCCAGCAGTTACGTTCCGACCTTC	CASSYVPTF
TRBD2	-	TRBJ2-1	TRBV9	TGTGCCAGCAGCGTATGGGGACTAGCGGGATACAATGAGCAGTTCTTC	CASSVWGLAGYNEQFF
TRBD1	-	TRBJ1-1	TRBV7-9	TGTGCCAGCAGCTTAGGTGGCGAGACAGGGAGGTGGTCTTTCTTT	CASSLGGETGRWSFF
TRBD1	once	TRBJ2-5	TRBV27	TGTGCCAGCAGCGACAGGGGGCAGGGAGAGACCCAGTACTTC	CASSDRGQGETQYF
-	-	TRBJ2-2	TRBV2	TGTGCCACCCGCACCGGGATCGGGCTTACCACCGGGGAGCTGTTTTTT	CATRTGIGLTTGELFF
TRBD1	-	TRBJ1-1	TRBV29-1	TGCAGCGTACAACAGGGGTCGGGAGCTTTCTTT	CSVQQGSGAFF
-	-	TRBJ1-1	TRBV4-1	TGCGCCAGCAGCCAGAGCACTGAAGCTTTCTTT	CASSQSTEAFF
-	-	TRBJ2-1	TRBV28	TGTGCCAGCAGTTCCTACACGGAGCAGTTCTTC	CASSSYTEQFF
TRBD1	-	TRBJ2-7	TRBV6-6	TGTGCCAGCAGTTCTCGACAGGGGGCCAACGAGCAGTACTTC	CASSSRQGANEQYF
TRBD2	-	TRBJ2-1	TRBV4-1	TGCGCCAGCAGCCAAGATCCCCTAACTAGCGGGAGGGTCAATGAGCAGTTCTTC	CASSQDPLTSGRVNEQFF
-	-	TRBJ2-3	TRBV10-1	TGCGCCAGCAGTGAGACGCAGGGATGGACAGATACGCAGTATTTT	CASSETQGWTDTQYF
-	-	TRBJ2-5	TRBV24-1	TGTGCCACCACAAAGACCCAGTACTTC	CATTKTQYF
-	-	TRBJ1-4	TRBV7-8	TGTGCCAGCAGCTTCAGGGTTTACCCTGAAAAACTGTTTTTT	CASSFRVYPEKLFF
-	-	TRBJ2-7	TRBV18	TGTGCCAGCTCACCACCGACTAACTCCTACGAGCAGTACTTC	CASSPPTNSYEQYF